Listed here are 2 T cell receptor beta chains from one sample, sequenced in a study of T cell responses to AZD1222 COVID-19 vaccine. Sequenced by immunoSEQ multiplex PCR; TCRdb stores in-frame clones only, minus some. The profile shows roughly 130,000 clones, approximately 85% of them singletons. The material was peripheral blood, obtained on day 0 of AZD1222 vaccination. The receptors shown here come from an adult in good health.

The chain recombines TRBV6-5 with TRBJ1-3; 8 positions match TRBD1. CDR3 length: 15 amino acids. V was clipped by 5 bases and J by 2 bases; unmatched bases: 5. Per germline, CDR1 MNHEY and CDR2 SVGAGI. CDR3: CASSPSDRAGNTIYF. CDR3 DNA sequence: TGTGCCAGCAGTCCCTCGGACAGGGCTGGAAACACCATATATTTT.

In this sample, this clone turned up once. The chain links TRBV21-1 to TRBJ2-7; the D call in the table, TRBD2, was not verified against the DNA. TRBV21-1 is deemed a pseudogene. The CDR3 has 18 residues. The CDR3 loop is CASSRTGTSVGSPYEQYF. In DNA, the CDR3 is TGTGCCAGCAGCAGAACCGGGACTAGCGTTGGAAGTCCCTACGAGCAGTACTTC.